The rows below give T cell receptor beta chains drawn from one sample of a study of blood T cell repertoires in COVID-19. TCRdb's table, derived via immunoSEQ multiplex PCR, lists solely in-frame clones and lacks some. The table records about 280,000 clones, about nine tenths of them present only once. Sequencing was performed on peripheral blood. All receptors come from a woman aged 25 to 45 with active or convalescent COVID-19. CDR3s include the opening cysteine and the closing phenylalanine or tryptophan. D genes are given only for firm matches. The listing skips clone size in some rows; elsewhere it reads once, few, many or a size class.

size: .; V: TRBV18; J: TRBJ1-2; D: .; CDR3: CASSLTTGRYGYTF; DNA: TGTGCCAGCTCACTTACGACAGGACGCTATGGCTACACCTTC
size: .; V: TRBV30; J: TRBJ1-6; D: TRBD1; CDR3: CAWTRGQQNSPLHF; DNA: TGTGCCTGGACCCGGGGACAGCAGAATTCACCCCTCCACTTT
size: few; V: TRBV5-4; J: TRBJ2-7; D: .; CDR3: CASSLDRSSYEQYF; DNA: TGTGCCAGCAGCTTGGACAGGAGCTCCTACGAGCAGTACTTC
size: .; V: TRBV28; J: TRBJ2-3; D: .; CDR3: CATYRYGSQGDTQYF; DNA: TGTGCCACCTATAGGTACGGGTCCCAAGGAGATACGCAGTATTTT
size: once; V: TRBV7-8; J: TRBJ2-3; D: .; CDR3: CASSLGREADTQYF; DNA: TGTGCCAGCAGCTTAGGGAGAGAAGCAGATACGCAGTATTTT
size: few; V: TRBV5-4; J: TRBJ2-3; D: TRBD2; CDR3: CASSLLSGDGDTQYF; DNA: TGTGCCAGCAGCTTACTTAGCGGGGATGGAGATACGCAGTATTTT
size: .; V: TRBV18; J: TRBJ1-4; D: .; CDR3: CASSPLLAGGRGEKLFF; DNA: TGTGCCAGCTCACCACTCCTGGCTGGCGGCCGGGGTGAAAAACTGTTTTTT
size: few; V: TRBV28; J: TRBJ1-2; D: TRBD1; CDR3: CASTLTGGGAVYGYTF; DNA: TGTGCCAGCACTCTGACAGGGGGTGGGGCTGTCTATGGCTACACCTTC
size: once; V: TRBV5-1; J: TRBJ1-2; D: .; CDR3: CASSLESGNYGYTF; DNA: TGCGCCAGCAGCTTAGAATCCGGGAACTATGGCTACACCTTC
size: .; V: TRBV11-2; J: TRBJ1-2; D: .; CDR3: CASSPLDSYNYGYTF; DNA: TGTGCCAGCAGCCCCCTGGACAGTTATAACTATGGCTACACCTTC
size: .; V: TRBV7-2; J: TRBJ2-5; D: .; CDR3: CASSPQIYQETQYF; DNA: TGTGCCAGCAGCCCACAGATATACCAAGAGACCCAGTACTTC
size: few; V: TRBV2; J: TRBJ1-1; D: .; CDR3: CASSNTGSTEAFF; DNA: TGTGCCAGCAGTAATACAGGATCCACTGAAGCTTTCTTT
size: .; V: TRBV19; J: TRBJ1-4; D: .; CDR3: CASRGRDNEKLFF; DNA: TGTGCCAGTAGGGGCAGAGATAATGAAAAACTGTTTTTT